These T cell receptor beta chains were read from a single sample in a study of cytomegalovirus exposure and HLA in healthy donors. The method was immunoSEQ multiplex PCR; TCRdb's version includes in-frame clones alone and lacks a portion of them. The table has around 140,000 clones, more than 75% seen once. Input material: PBMCs. The receptors stem from a female donor in good health and CMV-seronegative. Both conserved end residues are part of each CDR3. The order of the fields is V gene, clone size, J gene, D gene, CDR3 protein, CDR3 DNA. D genes are given only for firm matches. Not all rows give a size; the values are once, few, many and, for expanded clones, a class.

v_gene: TRBV19
abundance: -
j_gene: TRBJ2-5
d_gene: -
CDR3aa: CARIALQGRGIETQYF
CDR3nt: TGTGCCAGAATCGCGCTACAGGGTCGAGGAATTGAGACCCAGTACTTC

v_gene: TRBV28
abundance: -
j_gene: TRBJ1-5
d_gene: TRBD1
CDR3aa: CASRSGGSSLLGQPQHF
CDR3nt: TGTGCCAGCAGATCAGGGGGGAGCTCGTTGCTGGGACAGCCCCAGCATTTT

v_gene: TRBV5-1
abundance: -
j_gene: TRBJ2-5
d_gene: -
CDR3aa: CASSLLQIQETQYF
CDR3nt: TGCGCCAGCAGCTTGTTACAGATCCAAGAGACCCAGTACTTC

v_gene: TRBV7-2
abundance: -
j_gene: TRBJ2-2
d_gene: -
CDR3aa: CASSLDRVLLGGELFF
CDR3nt: TGTGCCAGCAGCTTAGACAGGGTACTACTCGGCGGGGAGCTGTTTTTT

v_gene: TRBV29-1
abundance: -
j_gene: TRBJ2-1
d_gene: TRBD1
CDR3aa: CSADTGVYNEQFF
CDR3nt: TGCAGCGCCGACACAGGGGTCTACAATGAGCAGTTCTTC

v_gene: TRBV4-3
abundance: -
j_gene: TRBJ2-4
d_gene: -
CDR3aa: CASSQVMGLAKNIQYF
CDR3nt: TGCGCCAGCAGCCAAGTCATGGGCTTAGCCAAAAACATTCAGTACTTC

v_gene: TRBV30
abundance: -
j_gene: TRBJ1-3
d_gene: -
CDR3aa: CAWSVRGGRSGNTIYF
CDR3nt: TGTGCCTGGAGTGTACGGGGGGGCCGATCTGGAAACACCATATATTTT

v_gene: TRBV29-1
abundance: -
j_gene: TRBJ1-2
d_gene: -
CDR3aa: CSVESPGQFGYTF
CDR3nt: TGCAGCGTTGAAAGCCCCGGACAGTTTGGCTACACCTTC

v_gene: TRBV9
abundance: -
j_gene: TRBJ2-5
d_gene: -
CDR3aa: CASSVGDFTETQYF
CDR3nt: TGTGCCAGCAGCGTAGGGGACTTTACAGAGACCCAGTACTTC

v_gene: TRBV7-2
abundance: -
j_gene: TRBJ2-2
d_gene: TRBD2
CDR3aa: CASSLGLAGGRPGELFF
CDR3nt: TGTGCCAGCAGCTTAGGACTAGCGGGGGGCCGGCCCGGGGAGCTGTTTTTT

v_gene: TRBV30
abundance: once
j_gene: TRBJ2-5
d_gene: -
CDR3aa: CASWTEGETQYF
CDR3nt: TGTGCCTCTTGGACAGAGGGGGAGACCCAGTACTTC

v_gene: TRBV2
abundance: -
j_gene: TRBJ1-5
d_gene: -
CDR3aa: CASSEAAGARSPQHF
CDR3nt: TGTGCCAGCAGTGAAGCAGCAGGGGCTCGGAGTCCCCAGCATTTT

v_gene: TRBV27
abundance: -
j_gene: TRBJ1-2
d_gene: TRBD1
CDR3aa: CASSWTGHLRNYGYTF
CDR3nt: TGTGCCAGCAGTTGGACAGGGCATCTGCGCAACTATGGCTACACCTTC

v_gene: TRBV7-9
abundance: -
j_gene: TRBJ1-4
d_gene: -
CDR3aa: CASSFLRQGGEKLFF
CDR3nt: TGTGCCAGCAGCTTTCTACGGCAGGGTGGTGAAAAACTGTTTTTT

v_gene: TRBV5-1
abundance: -
j_gene: TRBJ2-1
d_gene: TRBD2
CDR3aa: CASSLDISRGGRSRNEQFF
CDR3nt: TGCGCCAGCAGCTTGGATATTAGTAGGGGCGGGAGGTCAAGGAATGAGCAGTTCTTC

v_gene: TRBV19
abundance: few
j_gene: TRBJ1-2
d_gene: TRBD1
CDR3aa: CASGRTGSAGNYGYTF
CDR3nt: TGTGCCAGTGGCAGGACAGGATCAGCGGGTAACTATGGCTACACCTTC

v_gene: TRBV5-1
abundance: -
j_gene: TRBJ1-4
d_gene: -
CDR3aa: CASSLDVRIDRTNEKLFF
CDR3nt: TGCGCCAGCAGCTTGGATGTAAGAATTGACAGAACTAATGAAAAACTGTTTTTT

v_gene: TRBV9
abundance: -
j_gene: TRBJ2-2
d_gene: TRBD1
CDR3aa: CASSVGQGGSTGELFF
CDR3nt: TGTGCCAGCAGCGTGGGACAGGGGGGTTCCACCGGGGAGCTGTTTTTT

v_gene: TRBV10-1
abundance: -
j_gene: TRBJ1-1
d_gene: -
CDR3aa: CASSEGRRNTEAFF
CDR3nt: TGCGCCAGCAGTGAGGGGAGAAGGAACACTGAAGCTTTCTTT

v_gene: TRBV5-5
abundance: -
j_gene: TRBJ1-1
d_gene: TRBD1
CDR3aa: CASSYNLQGEAFF
CDR3nt: TGTGCCAGCAGCTACAACTTACAGGGGGAAGCTTTCTTT

v_gene: TRBV6-5
abundance: -
j_gene: TRBJ1-2
d_gene: TRBD1
CDR3aa: CASRPGTVSNYGYPF
CDR3nt: TGTGCCAGCAGACCCGGGACAGTATCTAACTATGGCTACCCCTTC

v_gene: TRBV5-5
abundance: -
j_gene: TRBJ1-1
d_gene: TRBD1
CDR3aa: CASSLDRVEAFF
CDR3nt: TGTGCCAGCAGTCTCGACAGGGTTGAAGCTTTCTTT

v_gene: TRBV11-2
abundance: -
j_gene: TRBJ1-2
d_gene: -
CDR3aa: CASSLGAGAVANYGYTF
CDR3nt: TGTGCCAGCAGCTTAGGGGCAGGCGCCGTCGCTAACTATGGCTACACCTTC

v_gene: TRBV4-1
abundance: once
j_gene: TRBJ2-7
d_gene: -
CDR3aa: CASSEVTGYEQYF
CDR3nt: TGCGCCAGCAGCGAGGTGACAGGCTACGAGCAGTACTTC

v_gene: TRBV10-3
abundance: -
j_gene: TRBJ1-3
d_gene: TRBD1
CDR3aa: CAISEGDRGLSPGNTIYF
CDR3nt: TGTGCCATCAGTGAGGGGGACAGGGGTTTGTCTCCTGGAAACACCATATATTTT

v_gene: TRBV7-6
abundance: -
j_gene: TRBJ2-7
d_gene: -
CDR3aa: CASSLVPGGLSYEQYF
CDR3nt: TGTGCCAGCAGCTTAGTCCCGGGGGGCCTATCCTACGAGCAGTACTTC

v_gene: TRBV30
abundance: -
j_gene: TRBJ1-5
d_gene: TRBD1
CDR3aa: CAWRGAGGGNQPQHF
CDR3nt: TGTGCCTGGAGGGGGGCAGGGGGCGGCAATCAGCCCCAGCATTTT

v_gene: TRBV6-1
abundance: once
j_gene: TRBJ1-3
d_gene: -
CDR3aa: CASSPVRASNTIYF
CDR3nt: TGTGCCAGCAGCCCGGTCCGAGCGTCGAACACCATATATTTT

v_gene: TRBV28
abundance: -
j_gene: TRBJ2-7
d_gene: TRBD1
CDR3aa: CASTGQDRDRDNSGEQYF
CDR3nt: TGTGCCAGCACTGGTCAAGACCGGGACAGGGATAACTCGGGCGAGCAGTACTTC

v_gene: TRBV28
abundance: -
j_gene: TRBJ2-1
d_gene: TRBD2
CDR3aa: CASSHTTSGTGNEQFF
CDR3nt: TGTGCCAGCAGCCACACGACTAGCGGGACTGGTAATGAGCAGTTCTTC

v_gene: TRBV7-4
abundance: -
j_gene: TRBJ1-2
d_gene: -
CDR3aa: CASPTRRVGYTF
CDR3nt: TGTGCCAGTCCAACACGTCGGGTTGGCTACACCTTC

v_gene: TRBV7-5
abundance: once
j_gene: TRBJ1-4
d_gene: -
CDR3aa: CVRSPDTPSGKLFF
CDR3nt: TGTGTCAGAAGCCCAGACACACCGAGTGGAAAACTGTTTTTT

v_gene: TRBV6-5
abundance: -
j_gene: TRBJ2-1
d_gene: TRBD1
CDR3aa: CASSSGQVYNEQFF
CDR3nt: TGTGCCAGCAGTTCGGGACAGGTATACAATGAGCAGTTCTTC

v_gene: TRBV4-3
abundance: -
j_gene: TRBJ1-4
d_gene: TRBD1
CDR3aa: CASSQDRGLGEKLFF
CDR3nt: TGCGCCAGCAGCCAAGACAGGGGGCTGGGAGAAAAACTGTTTTTT

v_gene: TRBV6-4
abundance: -
j_gene: TRBJ2-3
d_gene: -
CDR3aa: CASSAFSGTSTDTQYF
CDR3nt: TGTGCCAGCAGTGCGTTTAGCGGAACTAGCACAGATACGCAGTATTTT

v_gene: TRBV5-1
abundance: -
j_gene: TRBJ2-3
d_gene: -
CDR3aa: CASSLAATSTDTQYF
CDR3nt: TGCGCCAGCAGCTTGGCCGCTACTAGCACAGATACGCAGTATTTT

v_gene: TRBV18
abundance: -
j_gene: TRBJ1-2
d_gene: TRBD1
CDR3aa: CASSRILAGTGSYGYTF
CDR3nt: TGTGCCAGCTCACGGATTCTCGCCGGGACAGGGAGCTATGGCTACACCTTC

v_gene: TRBV11-2
abundance: -
j_gene: TRBJ1-5
d_gene: -
CDR3aa: CASSLTAGDQPQHF
CDR3nt: TGTGCCAGCAGCTTAACGGCGGGGGATCAGCCCCAGCATTTT

v_gene: TRBV5-1
abundance: -
j_gene: TRBJ1-2
d_gene: -
CDR3aa: CASSLAGGQERGYTF
CDR3nt: TGCGCCAGCAGCTTGGCTGGGGGACAAGAGCGTGGCTACACCTTC

v_gene: TRBV5-4
abundance: -
j_gene: TRBJ1-2
d_gene: TRBD1
CDR3aa: CASSQTGQGLRGYTF
CDR3nt: TGTGCCAGCAGCCAAACAGGACAGGGCTTGAGAGGCTACACCTTC

v_gene: TRBV5-8
abundance: -
j_gene: TRBJ2-5
d_gene: -
CDR3aa: CASSLRGRETQYF
CDR3nt: TGTGCCAGCAGCTTGAGGGGCAGAGAGACCCAGTACTTC

v_gene: TRBV15
abundance: few
j_gene: TRBJ2-1
d_gene: TRBD1
CDR3aa: CATDPGQGNNEQFF
CDR3nt: TGTGCCACCGACCCGGGACAGGGTAACAATGAGCAGTTCTTC

v_gene: TRBV10-3
abundance: -
j_gene: TRBJ2-7
d_gene: TRBD1
CDR3aa: CAIRTGNLFYEQYF
CDR3nt: TGTGCCATCCGGACAGGGAACCTTTTCTACGAGCAGTACTTC

v_gene: TRBV30
abundance: -
j_gene: TRBJ2-1
d_gene: TRBD2
CDR3aa: CAWSVPGGRSYNEQFF
CDR3nt: TGTGCCTGGAGTGTGCCGGGGGGTAGGTCCTACAATGAGCAGTTCTTC

v_gene: TRBV12-1
abundance: -
j_gene: TRBJ1-1
d_gene: -
CDR3aa: CASSTREDTEAFF
CDR3nt: TGTGCCAGCAGCACCCGGGAGGACACCGAAGCTTTCTTT

v_gene: TRBV29-1
abundance: -
j_gene: TRBJ2-1
d_gene: -
CDR3aa: CSVVLRVRVYNEQFF
CDR3nt: TGCAGCGTAGTCCTACGAGTCAGGGTCTACAATGAGCAGTTCTTC

v_gene: TRBV19
abundance: -
j_gene: TRBJ1-2
d_gene: -
CDR3aa: CASIRSAVEDGGGYTF
CDR3nt: TGTGCCAGTATCCGTTCTGCCGTAGAGGACGGAGGCGGCTACACCTTC

v_gene: TRBV2
abundance: -
j_gene: TRBJ2-4
d_gene: TRBD1
CDR3aa: CASSEGDRLAKNIQYF
CDR3nt: TGTGCCAGCAGTGAGGGGGACAGACTAGCCAAAAACATTCAGTACTTC

v_gene: TRBV7-2
abundance: once
j_gene: TRBJ1-1
d_gene: -
CDR3aa: CASSPGRRGGDAFF
CDR3nt: TGTGCCAGCAGCCCGGGACGGCGCGGGGGGGACGCTTTCTTT